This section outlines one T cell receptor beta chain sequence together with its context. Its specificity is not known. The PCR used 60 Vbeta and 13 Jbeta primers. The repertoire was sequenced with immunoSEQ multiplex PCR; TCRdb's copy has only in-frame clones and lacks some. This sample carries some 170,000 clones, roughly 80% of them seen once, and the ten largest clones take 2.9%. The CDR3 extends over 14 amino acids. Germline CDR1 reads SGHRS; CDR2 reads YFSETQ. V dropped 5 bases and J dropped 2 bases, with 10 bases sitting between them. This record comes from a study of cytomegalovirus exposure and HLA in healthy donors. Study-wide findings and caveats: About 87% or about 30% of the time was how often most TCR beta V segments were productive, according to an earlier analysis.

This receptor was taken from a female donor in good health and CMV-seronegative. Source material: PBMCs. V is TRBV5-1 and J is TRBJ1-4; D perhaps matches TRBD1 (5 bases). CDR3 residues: CASRPGFTNEKLFF. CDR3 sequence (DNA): TGCGCCAGCAGGCCAGGGTTCACTAATGAAAAACTGTTTTTT.